This T cell receptor (beta chain) was recorded in a study of blood T cell repertoires in COVID-19 (dated by TCRdb to about 2020). About the study as a whole: The collaborator samples originated in the United States, Italy and Spain and spanned the acute and convalescent phases of COVID-19. Subjects who had been exposed to COVID-19, were actively infected with it, or had recovered from it provided the deeply sampled blood TCRbeta repertoires that made up the dataset. The prospective study material was composed of cDNA or gDNA derived from T cells, B-cell-depleted T cells, or PBMCs. A freely available public database, intended as a resource for researchers studying the immune response to SARS-CoV-2, is where the repertoires were released. Where available, HLA class I and class II types were obtained from metadata supplied by the sample provider rather than from assay-based typing. Samples came from the ongoing ImmuneRACE study (first 160 participants) plus 1,254 subjects from 6 global collaborators. Sample metadata almost always included a de-identified subject ID, COVID-19 status, age in years and sex. The study at large found these results: The amount of clinical and demographic metadata varied by source and participant and was provided uncurated.

TCRbeta CDR3 regions were amplified from genomic DNA by means of the immunoSEQ Assay, a bias-controlled multiplex PCR. Per the original workflow: Nucleated cell counts per sample were estimated from amplification of reference gene primers within the assay. Sequence reads were collapsed and filtered to measure the absolute abundance of every unique TCRbeta CDR3 rearrangement. For each sample, productive Simpson clonality was calculated by taking the square root of Simpson's diversity index across productive rearrangements. TCRdb took over this immuneACCESS table, retaining in-frame rearrangements with V and J assigned. Such tables are incomplete; in checked studies, under half of the missing clones stem from an unresolved V gene, and the remainder is unexplained. That table is the source of V, J and clone size, and D and trimming were worked out from the DNA. This sample gives 170,000 or so clones in total; 80% to 90% of them show up just once. Together, the top ten hold roughly 8.9% of the sample.

A note on this clone: What this receptor recognizes is not known. Base qualities were left out, and no much larger clone turns up one base away.

Enrolling through a virtual design, the prospective study's participants ranged in age from roughly 18 to 95 years and lived across 24 United States geographic areas. In the prospective study, participants were assigned to cohorts based on the clinical history participants reported in a screening survey and a study questionnaire. Recovered participants in ImmuneRACE Cohort 3 were defined by two consecutive negative NP/OP PCR tests, clearance by a healthcare professional, or resolution of symptoms. Each participant in the prospective study had whole blood, serum and a nasopharyngeal or oropharyngeal swab collected by mobile phlebotomists. Prospective study participants could optionally give additional blood draws and questionnaires over an approximately two-month period. Before DNA extraction, blood samples from the prospective study were shipped at room temperature or frozen. Sequenced: PBMCs or T cells enriched from blood (not recorded which). This sequence was found in a young woman who had recovered from COVID-19.

This receptor has the CDR3 CASSLRGLLAGGPHEQYF. The bases read TGCGCCAGCAGCTTGCGGGGGCTGCTAGCGGGAGGGCCCCACGAGCAGTACTTC. The sequence joins TRBV5-1 to TRBJ2-7; 12 bases in between match TRBD2. The CDR3 has 18 amino acids, counting the end cysteine and phenylalanine. This entry keeps only the CDR3 DNA: 54 bases, framed from base 1. As encoded in the germline V gene, CDR1 is SGHRS while CDR2 is YFSETQ. V ends up 1 base short and J 5 bases short, with an unmatched junction base count of 13. The entire variable domain, with the stretches around the CDR3 drawn from the reference TRBV5-1 and TRBJ2-7 proteins, is KAGVTQTPRYLIKTRGQQVTLSCSPISGHRSVSWYQQTPGQGLQFLFEYFSETQRNKGNFPGRFSGRQFSNSRSEMNVSTLELGDSALYLCASSLRGLLAGGPHEQYFGPGTRLTVT.